The next 19 T cell receptor beta chains were all read from a single sample in a study of cytomegalovirus exposure and HLA in healthy donors. Both 60 Vbeta primers and 13 Jbeta primers went into the PCR. Sequenced by immunoSEQ multiplex PCR; TCRdb stores in-frame clones only, minus some. The table has fewer than 110,000 clones, roughly four fifths seen once. The sample taken for sequencing was PBMCs. Every receptor here comes from a man over 45 in good health and CMV-seronegative.

J is TRBJ2-3 and V is TRBV2; no clear D gene. Trimming removed 7 bases from V and 4 bases from J, with 9 bases in between. The CDR3 has 12 residues. Germline V gene lookup returns CDR1 SNHLY and CDR2 FYNNEI. This CDR3 reads CASNLVSDTQYF. DNA of the CDR3: TGTGCCAGCAATCTAGTTTCAGATACGCAGTATTTT. The whole variable domain, filled in from reference TRBV2 and TRBJ2-3, reads EPEVTQTPSHQVTQMGQEVILRCVPISNHLYFYWYRQILGQKVEFLVSFYNNEISEKSEIFDDQFSVERPDGSNFTLKIRSTKLEDSAMYFCASNLVSDTQYFGPGTRLTVL.

In its sample, this clone was seen a few times. V and J are TRBV6-5 and TRBJ1-3; D not resolved. The V end was cut by 0 bases, the J end by 4 bases, with 7 bases between. The CDR3 is 14 amino acids. CDR1 and CDR2 (germline): MNHEY, SVGAGI. The CDR3 coding sequence is TGTGCCAGCAGTTACTCGAGGATAGGAAACACCATATATTTT. Protein product: CASSYSRIGNTIYF.

This chain connects TRBV28 to TRBJ1-5, with D unclear. V was cut by 4 bases and J by 0 bases, with 4 bases left in between. The CDR3 contains 13 residues. The germline V gene encodes CDR1 MDHEN and CDR2 SYDVKM. CDR3 sequence: CASSYYSNQPQHF. The CDR3 region has the DNA TGTGCCAGCAGTTACTATAGCAATCAGCCCCAGCATTTT.

The DNA for the CDR3 is TGTGCCAGCAGTTTATCTGTGCGTGGCTACACCTTC. Translated, it gives CASSLSVRGYTF. The chain combines TRBV28 with TRBJ1-2; D is undetermined. Trimming shortened V by 1 base and J by 7 bases, and 7 bases separated the two germline ends. The CDR3 runs 12 residues. The germline gives CDR1 MDHEN, CDR2 SYDVKM.

V usage is TRBV7-2 and J usage is TRBJ1-1; D is possibly TRBD1 (6 bases). The CDR3 has 14 residues. V was cut by 5 bases and J by 7 bases, with 17 bases left in between. The germline V gene has CDR1 SGHTA and CDR2 FQGNSA. CDR3 nucleotide sequence: TGTGCCAGCAGCCAGAGGCGGACAGAATTTGAAGCTTTCTTT. It specifies CASSQRRTEFEAFF. Looking up the rest from reference TRBV7-2 and TRBJ1-1 gives the full variable domain: GAGVSQSPSNKVTEKGKDVELRCDPISGHTALYWYRQSLGQGLEFLIYFQGNSAPDKSGLPSDRFSAERTGGSVSTLTIQRTQQEDSAVYLCASSQRRTEFEAFFGQGTRLTVV.

This chain uses TRBV5-1 with TRBJ1-6; TRBD1 agrees at 12 bases. The V segment lost 4 bases and the J segment 10 bases; nucleotides outside the gene matches: 3. This CDR3 has 14 amino acids. In germline, CDR1 is SGHRS, CDR2 YFSETQ. The CDR3 sequence is CASSPGQGASPLHF. The CDR3 DNA is TGCGCCAGCAGCCCGGGACAGGGGGCCTCACCCCTCCACTTT.

A few counts support this clone. V and J are TRBV4-1 and TRBJ2-7, with D perhaps matching TRBD1 (5 bases). The CDR3 runs to 15 residues. V was shortened by 0 bases and J by 0 bases, with 9 bases between the two germline ends. The germline gives CDR1 MGHRA, CDR2 YSYEKL. Written as DNA, the CDR3 is TGCGCCAGCAGCCAAGAGTTTGACAGCTCCTACGAGCAGTACTTC. Its protein is CASSQEFDSSYEQYF.

This chain uses TRBV30 with TRBJ2-2, with TRBD2 identical over 12 bases. This CDR3 spans 15 amino acids. Per germline, CDR1 GTSNPN and CDR2 SVGIG (reference sequence). V lost 7 bases and J lost 0; bases outside the gene matches: 3. The CDR3 loop is CALGTSGSNTGELFF. CDR3 DNA sequence: TGTGCCTTAGGGACTAGCGGGTCGAACACCGGGGAGCTGTTTTTT.

The CDR3 is CSVPRTGMNTEAFF. The CDR3 nucleotides are TGCAGCGTTCCCCGGACAGGGATGAACACTGAAGCTTTCTTT. The chain has TRBV29-1 and TRBJ1-1, with 8 positions matching TRBD1. The CDR3 totals 14 residues. CDR1 is SQVTM and CDR2 is ANQGSEA in the germline V gene. Trimming took 5 bases from V and 0 from J; bases not matched to a gene: 5.

The chain employs TRBV2 and TRBJ2-3; TRBD2 matches at 11 bases. CDR1 and CDR2 (germline): SNHLY, FYNNEI. V lost 7 bases and J lost 0; bases outside the gene matches: 3. This CDR3 has 15 residues. The CDR3 is CASMGTSGSTDTQYF. The CDR3 region has the DNA TGTGCCAGCATGGGGACTAGCGGTAGCACAGATACGCAGTATTTT.

This clone came up once. This sequence joins TRBV19 and TRBJ1-5, with TRBD1 identical over 8 bases. This CDR3 contains 15 residues. CDR1 and CDR2 from the germline V gene are LNHDA and SQIVND (reference sequence). Trimming took 3 bases from V and 4 from J; bases not matched to a gene: 5. CDR3 nucleotides: TGTGCCAGTAGTATCTCAGGGGGCGGGAATCAGCCCCAGCATTTT. It encodes CASSISGGGNQPQHF. Using reference TRBV19 and TRBJ1-5 for the parts outside the CDR3, the full variable domain is DGGITQSPKYLFRKEGQNVTLSCEQNLNHDAMYWYRQDPGQGLRLIYYSQIVNDFQKGDIAEGYSVSREKKESFPLTVTSAQKNPTAFYLCASSISGGGNQPQHFGDGTRLSIL.

This rearrangement joins TRBV9 to TRBJ1-2, with 9 bases that match TRBD1. Germline lookup yields CDR1 SGDLS and CDR2 YYNGEE. This CDR3 contains 13 residues. With 4 bases clipped from V and 8 bases from J, the junction kept 6 bases outside the gene matches. Here the CDR3 DNA reads TGTGCCAGCAGCTCTACAGGGGGCCAGGGCTACACCTTC. Its translation is CASSSTGGQGYTF.

The genes are TRBV11-3 and TRBJ2-1; D call uncertain. Germline values: CDR1 SGHNT, CDR2 YENEEA. V was pared by 4 bases and J by 5 bases, with 9 bases between. There are 13 residues in the CDR3. The CDR3 coding sequence is TGTGCCAGCAGCTCAAACCTAAACAATGAGCAGTTCTTC. Translating gives CASSSNLNNEQFF.

Comments on this clone: This sample also contains other DNA sequences that code for the same CDR3. The genes are TRBV9 and TRBJ2-3, with 8 bases that match TRBD2. Germline V gene data show CDR1 as SGDLS and CDR2 as YYNGEE. J was trimmed by 0 bases and V by 0 bases; bases with no gene match: 0. This CDR3 contains 15 residues. The CDR3 loop is CASSVGLASTDTQYF. The CDR3 DNA sequence: TGTGCCAGCAGCGTAGGACTAGCGAGCACAGATACGCAGTATTTT.

The count of this clone is one. The chain links TRBV4-3 to TRBJ2-6; D gene ambiguous. V shed 3 bases and J shed 0 bases, with 6 bases lying between them. CDR3 length: 15 amino acids. Germline V lookup: CDR1 LGHNA, CDR2 YSLEER. CDR3 coding DNA: TGCGCCAGCAGCCATCGTAACTCTGGGGCCAACGTCCTGACTTTC. This encodes CASSHRNSGANVLTF.

This sequence joins TRBV30 and TRBJ1-6; TRBD1 matches 10 bases. Trimming took 5 bases from V and 7 from J; bases not matched to a gene: 2. CDR3 length: 13 amino acids. CDR1 and CDR2 (germline): GTSNPN, SVGIG (reference sequence). Here the CDR3 reads CAWDRGRNSPLHF. CDR3 coding DNA: TGTGCCTGGGACAGGGGGCGGAATTCACCCCTCCACTTT.

This chain joins TRBV7-3 and TRBJ2-4, with TRBD1 matching 9 bases. Germline-derived CDR1 and CDR2 are SGHTA and FQGTGA. V shed 5 bases, J shed 5 bases, and the junction held 7 bases outside the gene matches. The CDR3 contains 15 residues. The CDR3 DNA reads TGTGCCAGCAGCCCGGGACAGGGCCCACAAAACATTCAGTACTTC. Protein: CASSPGQGPQNIQYF.

This chain uses TRBV7-3 with TRBJ2-3; perhaps TRBD2 as D (6 bases). Trimming shortened V by 5 bases and J by 4 bases, and 13 bases separated the two germline ends. Germline V gene data show CDR1 as SGHTA and CDR2 as FQGTGA. This CDR3 comprises 14 residues. CDR3 coding DNA: TGTGCCAGCAGCAGGCGGGGTGGGGCAGATACGCAGTATTTT. It specifies CASSRRGGADTQYF.

This clone came up a few times. The J gene is TRBJ2-1, the V gene TRBV7-2, with 10 bases lining up with TRBD2. This CDR3 spans 16 amino acids. Losses at the gene ends were 1 base for V and 13 bases for J; bases not matched to a gene: 13. Germline loops: CDR1 SGHTA, CDR2 FQGNSA. The chain's CDR3 is CASSLEVRAGGPFQFF. The CDR3 DNA sequence: TGTGCCAGCAGCTTAGAAGTAAGAGCGGGAGGGCCGTTTCAGTTCTTC.